This T cell receptor (beta chain) was recovered during a study of blood T cell repertoires in COVID-19. Turning to the study itself: From the United States, Italy and Spain came samples of acute and convalescent COVID-19. PBMCs, B-cell-depleted T cells, or T cells provided the cDNA or gDNA that made up the material.

Germline loops: CDR1 LNHDA, CDR2 SQIVND (reference sequence). V dropped 4 bases and J dropped 4 bases, with 20 bases sitting between them. The CDR3 runs 17 residues. Per the original methods: Amplifying reference gene primers gave estimates of nucleated cell counts. The repertoire was sequenced with immunoSEQ multiplex PCR; TCRdb's copy has only in-frame clones and lacks some. Clone size and V and J calls were adopted from that table, with D and trimming inferred from the DNA. This table holds 140,000 or so clones, 85% to 90% found once. J is TRBJ1-5 and V is TRBV19; a possible D gene is TRBD1 (6 bases). Input material: peripheral blood. This receptor was identified in a woman aged 60 to 75 with active COVID-19. The CDR3 sequence: CASSKEFNTGQNQPQHF. CDR3 coding DNA: TGTGCCAGTAGTAAGGAATTTAACACGGGACAAAATCAGCCCCAGCATTTT.